A single sample is the source of the 12 T cell receptor beta chains below, sequenced in a study of blood T cell repertoires in COVID-19. Sequencing used immunoSEQ multiplex PCR; TCRdb keeps in-frame clones, though not all of them. The sample shows about 440,000 clones, 80% to 90% of them seen only once. Sequenced sample: peripheral blood. Receptors were obtained from a woman aged 30 to 39 with acute or convalescent COVID-19.

The chain has TRBV20-1 and TRBJ1-1, with a weak D call TRBD1 (5 bases). Trimming cost V 0 bases and J 13 bases, with 12 bases left between them. Germline V gene lookup returns CDR1 DFQATT and CDR2 SNEGSKA (reference sequence). The CDR3 has 11 amino acids. The DNA of the CDR3 is TGCAGTGCTAGAGAGGGGGGTACAGGTTTCTTT. Its protein is CSAREGGTGFF.

The chain recombines TRBV11-2 with TRBJ1-1; TRBD1 agrees at 7 bases. V was pared by 2 bases and J by 3 bases, with 3 bases of the junction left unmatched. This CDR3 region has 14 residues. Germline CDR1 and CDR2: SGHAT and FQNNGV. DNA for the CDR3: TGTGCCAGCAGCTTACAGGGGGTTTACACTGAAGCTTTCTTT. Residues: CASSLQGVYTEAFF.

The CDR3: CASNSRSFGTQYF. In DNA form, the CDR3 reads TGTGCCAGCAACTCGAGATCGTTTGGGACCCAGTACTTC. The V gene is TRBV12-3 or TRBV12-4, the J gene TRBJ2-5; D remains unclear. The CDR3 spans 13 residues. Trimming took 7 bases from V and 7 from J, leaving 16 bases between them.

The chain couples TRBV4-1 to TRBJ1-5; D uncertain. The CDR3 spans 14 residues. Germline V gives CDR1 MGHRA, CDR2 YSYEKL. V lost 1 base, J lost 4 bases, and 8 bases lay in between. The CDR3 loop reads CASSQASGNQPQHF. In DNA, the CDR3 is TGCGCCAGCAGCCAAGCCTCGGGGAATCAGCCCCAGCATTTT.

This chain links TRBV5-1 with TRBJ2-7; 9 bases align to TRBD1. Germline assignment: CDR1 SGHRS and CDR2 YFSETQ. The V segment lost 4 bases and the J segment 4 bases; nucleotides outside the gene matches: 9. The CDR3 totals 15 residues. The CDR3 is CASSNEDRGRYEQYF. CDR3 DNA: TGCGCCAGCAGCAACGAGGACAGGGGACGTTACGAGCAGTACTTC.

The chain is built from TRBV10-3 and TRBJ1-4; 9 bases line up with TRBD1. Germline CDR1 and CDR2: ENHRY and SYGVKD. This CDR3 has 16 residues. Trimming cost V 6 bases and J 7 bases; bases outside gene matches: 12. CDR3 sequence (DNA): TGTGCCATCAGCGAATACGCCGGGACAGGGACTGAAAAACTGTTTTTT. Residues: CAISEYAGTGTEKLFF.

V usage is TRBV6-5 and J usage is TRBJ2-7, with D maybe TRBD1 (5 bases). Germline-derived CDR1 and CDR2 are MNHEY and SVGAGI. The CDR3 extends over 14 amino acids. The V end lost 5 bases, the J end lost 2 bases, and 13 bases lay between the germline ends. The CDR3 coding sequence is TGTGCCAGCAGTAACAACAGGTCACCCTACGAGCAGTACTTC. It translates to CASSNNRSPYEQYF.

The chain links TRBV30 to TRBJ2-1; TRBD2 matches 9 bases. The CDR3 extends over 14 amino acids. Per the germline V gene, CDR1 is GTSNPN and CDR2 is SVGIG (reference sequence). The V segment lost 3 bases and the J segment 7 bases; nucleotides outside the gene matches: 7. The CDR3 here is CAWREAGGRNEQFF. The CDR3 nucleotides read TGTGCCTGGAGAGAGGCGGGGGGGAGGAATGAGCAGTTCTTC.

The chain recombines TRBV19 with TRBJ2-3, with 10 positions matching TRBD2. The CDR3 length is 17 residues. Germline V gives CDR1 LNHDA, CDR2 SQIVND (reference sequence). The ends lost 4 bases at V and 3 bases at J; junction bases unmatched: 10. The DNA of the CDR3 is TGTGCCAGTAGTACCCCGGTGGGAGCGGGGGGGACAGATACGCAGTATTTT. Protein: CASSTPVGAGGTDTQYF.

This clone was detected many times. The chain employs TRBV20-1 and TRBJ1-2; D is undetermined. The V end was cut by 3 bases, the J end by 8 bases, with 10 bases between. Germline-derived CDR1 and CDR2 are DFQATT and SNEGSKA (reference sequence). This CDR3 region has 11 residues. In DNA, the CDR3 is TGCAGTGCTAGTCCGGGAATCGGCTACACCTTC. Protein product: CSASPGIGYTF.

The gene calls are TRBV3-1 (or the pseudogene TRBV3-2) and TRBJ2-5; TRBD2 aligns across 11 bases. CDR1 is LGHDT, CDR2 YNNKEL, per germline (reference sequence). The CDR3 is made up of 15 amino acids. The J segment lost 2 bases and the V segment lost 2 bases, leaving 1 base of the junction unmatched. The CDR3 nucleotides are TGTGCCAGCAGCCAAACTAGCGGGGGACAAGAGACCCAGTACTTC. It specifies CASSQTSGGQETQYF.

The chain has TRBV19 and TRBJ1-2; 10 nucleotides line up with TRBD1. The trim removed 1 base at V and 8 bases at J, leaving 4 bases unmatched. Germline assignment: CDR1 LNHDA and CDR2 SQIVND (reference sequence). The CDR3 runs to 14 residues. CDR3 DNA sequence: TGTGCCAGTAGTATAGTCGGGACAGGGGTCGGCTACACCTTC. It translates to CASSIVGTGVGYTF.